The sequence of this TCR beta chain was determined in a study of blood T cells in healthy people across ages. Looked up from germline, CDR1 is SGHTA and CDR2 is FQGNSA. Trimming left V 1 base short and J 8 bases short, with 9 bases between. The CDR3 consists of 14 residues. PCR was performed a second time for about 7 to 11 cycles using a sample-barcoded 5' primer and a J-beta primer mix. Using its own MiXCR run on the 5' RACE reads, TCRdb lists one record per CDR3 protein. The sample includes hundreds of thousands of distinct CDR3 sequences, 35% to 50% seen only once; the top ten take around 30%. Peripheral blood was drawn, about 9.1 milliliters per donor.

The clonotype comes from a man older than 75 in good health. The sequencing input was blood. This chain links TRBV7-2 with TRBJ1-6; D gene unclear. Written as DNA, the CDR3 is TGTGCCAGCAGCTTAGAGTCTAGATATTCACCCCTCCACTTT. Amino acid sequence: CASSLESRYSPLHF.